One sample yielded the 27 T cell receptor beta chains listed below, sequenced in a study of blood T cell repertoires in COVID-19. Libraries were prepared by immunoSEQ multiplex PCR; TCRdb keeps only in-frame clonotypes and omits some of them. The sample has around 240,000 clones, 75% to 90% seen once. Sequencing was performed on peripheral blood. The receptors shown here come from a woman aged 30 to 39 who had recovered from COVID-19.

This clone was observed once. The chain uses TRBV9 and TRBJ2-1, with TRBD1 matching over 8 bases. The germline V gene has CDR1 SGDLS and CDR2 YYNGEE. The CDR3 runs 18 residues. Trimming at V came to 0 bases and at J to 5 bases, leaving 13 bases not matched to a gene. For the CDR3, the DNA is TGTGCCAGCAGCGTAGCCCCAGGGGGCGGGGCTACCAACAATGAGCAGTTCTTC. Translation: CASSVAPGGGATNNEQFF. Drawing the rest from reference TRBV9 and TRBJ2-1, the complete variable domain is DSGVTQTPKHLITATGQRVTLRCSPRSGDLSVYWYQQSLDQGLQFLIQYYNGEERAKGNILERFSAQQFPDLHSELNLSSLELGDSALYFCASSVAPGGGATNNEQFFGPGTRLTVL.

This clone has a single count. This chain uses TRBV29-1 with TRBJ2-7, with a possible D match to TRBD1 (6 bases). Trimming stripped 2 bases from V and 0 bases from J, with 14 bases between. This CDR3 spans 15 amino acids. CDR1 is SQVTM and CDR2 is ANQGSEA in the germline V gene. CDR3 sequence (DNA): TGCAGCGTTGAACTGGGACATCAGAGCTCCTACGAGCAGTACTTC. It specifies CSVELGHQSSYEQYF.

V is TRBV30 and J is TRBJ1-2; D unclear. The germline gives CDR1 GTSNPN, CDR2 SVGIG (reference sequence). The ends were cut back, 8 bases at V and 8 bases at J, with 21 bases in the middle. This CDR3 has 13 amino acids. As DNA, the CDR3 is TGTGCCCGTGATAGCGGCAGCGGTAGCGGCTACACCTTC. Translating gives CARDSGSGSGYTF.

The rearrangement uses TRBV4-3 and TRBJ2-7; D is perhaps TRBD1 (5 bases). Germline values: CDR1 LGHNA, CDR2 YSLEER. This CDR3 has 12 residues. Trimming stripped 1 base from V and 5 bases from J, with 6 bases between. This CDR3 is CASSQARDEQYF. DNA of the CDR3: TGCGCCAGCAGCCAAGCCAGGGACGAGCAGTACTTC.

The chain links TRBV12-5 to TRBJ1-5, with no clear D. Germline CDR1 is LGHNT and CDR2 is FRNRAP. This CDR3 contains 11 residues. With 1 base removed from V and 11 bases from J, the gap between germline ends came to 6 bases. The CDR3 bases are TGTGCTAGTGGTTTGGAGGAGGCCCAGCATTTT. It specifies CASGLEEAQHF. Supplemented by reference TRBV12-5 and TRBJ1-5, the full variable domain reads DARVTQTPRHKVTEMGQEVTMRCQPILGHNTVFWYRQTMMQGLELLAYFRNRAPLDDSGMPKDRFSAEMPDATLATLKIQPSEPRDSAVYFCASGLEEAQHFGDGTRLSIL.

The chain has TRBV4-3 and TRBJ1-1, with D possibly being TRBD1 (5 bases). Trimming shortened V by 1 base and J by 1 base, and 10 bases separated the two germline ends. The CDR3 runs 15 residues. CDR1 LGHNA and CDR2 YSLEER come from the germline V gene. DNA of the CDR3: TGCGCCAGCAGCCAAGCCGCGACAGCGAACACTGAAGCTTTCTTT. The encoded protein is CASSQAATANTEAFF.

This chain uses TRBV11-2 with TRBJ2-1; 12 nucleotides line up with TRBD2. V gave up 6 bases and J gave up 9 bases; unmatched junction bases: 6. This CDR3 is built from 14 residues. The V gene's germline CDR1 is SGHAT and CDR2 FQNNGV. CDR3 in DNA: TGTGCCAGCAGGACTAGCGGGGGTATAAGTGAGCAGTTCTTC. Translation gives CASRTSGGISEQFF.

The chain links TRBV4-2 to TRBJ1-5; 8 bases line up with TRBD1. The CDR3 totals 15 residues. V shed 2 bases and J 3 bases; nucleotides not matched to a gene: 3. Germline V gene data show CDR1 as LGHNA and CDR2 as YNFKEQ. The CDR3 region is CASSQYRGDNQPQHF. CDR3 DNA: TGTGCCAGCAGCCAATACAGGGGGGACAATCAGCCCCAGCATTTT.

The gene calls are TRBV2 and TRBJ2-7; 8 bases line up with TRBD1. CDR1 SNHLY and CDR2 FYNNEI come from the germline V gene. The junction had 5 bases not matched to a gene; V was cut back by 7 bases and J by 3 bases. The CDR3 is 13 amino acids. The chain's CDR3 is CASMKDRDYEQYF. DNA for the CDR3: TGTGCCAGCATGAAGGACAGGGACTACGAGCAGTACTTC.

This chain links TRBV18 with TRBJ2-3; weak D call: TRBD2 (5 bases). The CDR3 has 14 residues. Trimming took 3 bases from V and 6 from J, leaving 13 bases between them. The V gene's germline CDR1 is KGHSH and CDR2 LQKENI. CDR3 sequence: CASSPRDSGDTQYF. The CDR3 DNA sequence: TGTGCCAGCTCACCCCGGGATTCCGGGGATACGCAGTATTTT. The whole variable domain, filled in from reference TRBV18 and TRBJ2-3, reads NAGVMQNPRHLVRRRGQEARLRCSPMKGHSHVYWYRQLPEEGLKFMVYLQKENIIDESGMPKERFSAEFPKEGPSILRIQQVVRGDSAAYFCASSPRDSGDTQYFGPGTRLTVL.

CDR3 sequence (DNA): TGTGCCAGTAGTCTGACAGGGTTTTCCTACGAGCAGTACTTC. It codes for CASSLTGFSYEQYF. The chain employs TRBV19 and TRBJ2-7, with 7 bases identical to TRBD1. The CDR3 length is 14 residues. Germline trimming cut 5 bases from V and 1 base from J; bases unmatched to any gene: 5. In germline, CDR1 is LNHDA, CDR2 SQIVND (reference sequence).

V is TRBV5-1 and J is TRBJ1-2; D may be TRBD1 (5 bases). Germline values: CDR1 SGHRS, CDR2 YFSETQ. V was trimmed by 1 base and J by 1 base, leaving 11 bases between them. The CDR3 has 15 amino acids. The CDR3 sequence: CASSLKGDYNYGYTF. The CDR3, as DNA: TGCGCCAGCAGCTTGAAAGGGGACTATAACTATGGCTACACCTTC.

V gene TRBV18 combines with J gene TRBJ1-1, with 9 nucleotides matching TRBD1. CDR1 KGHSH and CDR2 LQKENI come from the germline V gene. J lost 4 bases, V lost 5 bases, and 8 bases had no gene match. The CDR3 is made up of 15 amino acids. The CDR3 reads CASSLEGQGGTEAFF. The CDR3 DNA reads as TGTGCCAGCTCATTGGAGGGACAGGGTGGCACTGAAGCTTTCTTT.

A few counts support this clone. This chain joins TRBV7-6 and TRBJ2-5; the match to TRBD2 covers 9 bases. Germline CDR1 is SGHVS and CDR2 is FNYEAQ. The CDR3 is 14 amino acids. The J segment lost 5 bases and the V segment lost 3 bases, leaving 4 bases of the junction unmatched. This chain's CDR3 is CASSLRGGRETQYF. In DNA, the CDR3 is TGTGCCAGCAGCTTGCGGGGGGGCCGGGAGACCCAGTACTTC.

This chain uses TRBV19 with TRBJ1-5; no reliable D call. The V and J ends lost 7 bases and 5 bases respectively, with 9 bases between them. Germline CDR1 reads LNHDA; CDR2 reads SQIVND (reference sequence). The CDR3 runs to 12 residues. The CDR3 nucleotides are TGTGCCAGTACCCCGGGGTATCAGCCCCAGCATTTT. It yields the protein CASTPGYQPQHF.

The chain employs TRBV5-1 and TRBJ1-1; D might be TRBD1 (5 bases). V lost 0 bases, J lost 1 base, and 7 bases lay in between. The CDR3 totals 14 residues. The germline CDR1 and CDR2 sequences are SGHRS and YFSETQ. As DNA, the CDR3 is TGCGCCAGCAGCTTGGTAGGGGAGAACACTGAAGCTTTCTTT. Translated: CASSLVGENTEAFF.

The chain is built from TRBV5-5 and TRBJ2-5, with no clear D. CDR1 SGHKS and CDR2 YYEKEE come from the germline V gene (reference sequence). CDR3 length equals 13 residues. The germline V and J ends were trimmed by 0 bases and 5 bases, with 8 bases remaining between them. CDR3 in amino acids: CASSLGPRETQYF. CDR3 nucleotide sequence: TGTGCCAGCAGCTTGGGACCGAGGGAGACCCAGTACTTC.

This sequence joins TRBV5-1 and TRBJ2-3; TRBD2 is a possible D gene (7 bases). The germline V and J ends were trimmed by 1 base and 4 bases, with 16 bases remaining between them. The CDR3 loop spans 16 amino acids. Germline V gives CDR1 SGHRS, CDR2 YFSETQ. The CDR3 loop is CASSLFMGGPADTQYF. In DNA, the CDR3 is TGCGCCAGCAGCTTGTTCATGGGGGGGCCTGCAGATACGCAGTATTTT.

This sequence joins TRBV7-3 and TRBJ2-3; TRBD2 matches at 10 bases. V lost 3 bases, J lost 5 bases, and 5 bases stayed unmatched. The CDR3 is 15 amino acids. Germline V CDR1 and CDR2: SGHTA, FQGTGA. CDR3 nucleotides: TGTGCCAGCAGCTTCCCTCTAGCGGGGGTAGATACGCAGTATTTT. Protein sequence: CASSFPLAGVDTQYF.

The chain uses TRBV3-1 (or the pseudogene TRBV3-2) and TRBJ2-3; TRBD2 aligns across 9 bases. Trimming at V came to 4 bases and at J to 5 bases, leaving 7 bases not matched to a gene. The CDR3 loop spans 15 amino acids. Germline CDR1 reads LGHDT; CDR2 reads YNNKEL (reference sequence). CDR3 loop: CASSLRAGGGDTQYF. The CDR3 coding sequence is TGTGCCAGCAGCCTCAGAGCGGGGGGAGGAGATACGCAGTATTTT.

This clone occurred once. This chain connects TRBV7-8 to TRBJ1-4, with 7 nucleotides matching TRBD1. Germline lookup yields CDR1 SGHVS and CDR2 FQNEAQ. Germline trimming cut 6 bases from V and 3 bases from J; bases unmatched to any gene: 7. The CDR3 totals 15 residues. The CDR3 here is CASRDTGTANEKLFF. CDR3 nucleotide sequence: TGTGCCAGCAGGGACACCGGGACAGCTAATGAAAAACTGTTTTTT.

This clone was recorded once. The CDR3 nucleotides are TGCGCCAGCCGTGAACCAGCGGGGGCCCAAGAGACCCAGTACTTC. Translation: CASREPAGAQETQYF. The rearrangement links TRBV5-1 to TRBJ2-5, with 8 bases matching TRBD2. With V trimmed by 7 bases and J by 1 base, 9 bases remained unmatched. Germline V lookup: CDR1 SGHRS, CDR2 YFSETQ. CDR3 length: 15 amino acids.

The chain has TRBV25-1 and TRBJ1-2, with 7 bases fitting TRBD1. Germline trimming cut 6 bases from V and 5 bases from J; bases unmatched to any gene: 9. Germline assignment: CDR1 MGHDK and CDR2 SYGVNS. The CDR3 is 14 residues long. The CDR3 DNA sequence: TGTGCCAGCAGGGCCCATGACAGGGTATATGGCTACACCTTC. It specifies CASRAHDRVYGYTF.

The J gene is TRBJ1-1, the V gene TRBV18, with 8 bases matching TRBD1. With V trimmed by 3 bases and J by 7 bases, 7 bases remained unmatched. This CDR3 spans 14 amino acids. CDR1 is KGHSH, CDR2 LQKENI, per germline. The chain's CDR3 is CASSPLGQVNEAFF. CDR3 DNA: TGTGCCAGCTCACCTTTGGGACAGGTTAATGAAGCTTTCTTT.

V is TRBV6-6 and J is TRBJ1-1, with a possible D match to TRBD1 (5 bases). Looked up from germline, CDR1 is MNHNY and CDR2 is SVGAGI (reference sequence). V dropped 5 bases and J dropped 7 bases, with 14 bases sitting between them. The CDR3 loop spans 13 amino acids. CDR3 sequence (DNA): TGTGCCAGCAGTCAGACAGTCTCTTATGAAGCTTTCTTT. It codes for CASSQTVSYEAFF.

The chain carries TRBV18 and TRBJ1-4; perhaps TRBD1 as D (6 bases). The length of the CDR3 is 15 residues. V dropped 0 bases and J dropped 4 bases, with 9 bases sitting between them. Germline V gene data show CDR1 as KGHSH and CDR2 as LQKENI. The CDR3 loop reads CASSPPVGGNEKLFF. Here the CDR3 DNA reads TGTGCCAGCTCACCACCCGTAGGGGGTAATGAAAAACTGTTTTTT.

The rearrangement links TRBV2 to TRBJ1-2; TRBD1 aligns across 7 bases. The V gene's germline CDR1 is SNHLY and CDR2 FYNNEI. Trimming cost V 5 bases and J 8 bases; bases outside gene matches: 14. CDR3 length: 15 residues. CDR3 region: CASSPKGGTGRGYTF. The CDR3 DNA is TGTGCCAGCAGTCCGAAAGGGGGCACGGGTCGAGGCTACACCTTC.